This T cell receptor (beta chain) was recovered during a study of blood T cell repertoires in COVID-19. Sequenced by immunoSEQ multiplex PCR; TCRdb stores in-frame clones only, minus some. The sample has roughly 200,000 clones, around four fifths seen once; the top ten hold roughly a tenth. Seattle patients were enrolled while actively infected and followed longitudinally. With V trimmed by 8 bases and J by 3 bases, 3 bases remained unmatched. CDR1 is MNHEY and CDR2 is SVGAGI in the germline V gene. This CDR3 comprises 13 residues. The V and J genes are TRBV6-5 and TRBJ2-3; 9 bases agree with TRBD1. This sequence was found in a woman older than 75 with COVID-19, enrolled during active disease. Input material: peripheral blood. The chain's CDR3 is CASGTGWTDTQYF. CDR3 in DNA: TGTGCCAGCGGGACAGGGTGGACAGATACGCAGTATTTT.